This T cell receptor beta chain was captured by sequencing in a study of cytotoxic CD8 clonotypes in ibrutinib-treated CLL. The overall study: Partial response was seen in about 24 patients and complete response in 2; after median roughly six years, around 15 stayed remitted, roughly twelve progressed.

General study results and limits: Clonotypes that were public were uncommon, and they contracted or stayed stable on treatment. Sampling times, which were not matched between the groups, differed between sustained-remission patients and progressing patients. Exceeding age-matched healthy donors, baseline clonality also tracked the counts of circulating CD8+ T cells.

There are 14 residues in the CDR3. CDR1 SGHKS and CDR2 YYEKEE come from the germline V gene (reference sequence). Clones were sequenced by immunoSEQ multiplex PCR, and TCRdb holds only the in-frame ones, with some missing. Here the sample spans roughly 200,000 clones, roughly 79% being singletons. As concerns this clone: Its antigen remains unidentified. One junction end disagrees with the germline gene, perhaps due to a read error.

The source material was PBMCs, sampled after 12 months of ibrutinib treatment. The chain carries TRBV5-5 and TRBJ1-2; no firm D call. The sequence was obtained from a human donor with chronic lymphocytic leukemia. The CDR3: CASSPTFWGYGYTF. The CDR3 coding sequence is TGCGCCAGCAGCCCTACATTCTGGGGCTATGGCTACACCTTC.